The rows below give T cell receptor beta chains drawn from one sample of a study of blood T cells in healthy people across ages. Each CDR3 protein is one row after TCRdb ran MiXCR on the 5' RACE reads. This table holds 1.8 million or so distinct CDR3 sequences, roughly two fifths found once. The sample taken for sequencing was blood. The receptors were sampled from a human donor in good health. CDR3s include the opening cysteine and the closing phenylalanine or tryptophan. The D gene is left open where the match is weak. Only some rows state a clone size, as once, few, many or a class for expanded clones.

CDR3 length: 13; J gene: TRBJ1-1; V gene: TRBV29-1; clone size: NA; D gene: NA; CDR3 DNA: TGCAGCGTTTCGGCAGGGGTGAACACTGAAGCTTTCTTT; CDR3 protein: CSVSAGVNTEAFF
CDR3 length: 15; J gene: TRBJ1-1; V gene: TRBV6-2/TRBV6-3; clone size: NA; D gene: TRBD1; CDR3 DNA: TGTGCCAGCAGTTACGATGACAGGGTGGACACTGAAGCTTTCTTT; CDR3 protein: CASSYDDRVDTEAFF
CDR3 length: 17; J gene: TRBJ2-1; V gene: TRBV20-1; clone size: NA; D gene: NA; CDR3 DNA: TGCAGTGCTGGAGCCATGGGGGCCGGAAGGAGAGGGTATGAGCAGTTCTTC; CDR3 protein: CSAGAMGAGRRGYEQFF
CDR3 length: 15; J gene: TRBJ1-2; V gene: TRBV14; clone size: few; D gene: TRBD1; CDR3 DNA: TGTGCCAGCAGCCAAGACCCCAGGGGGCACTGGGGCTACACCTTC; CDR3 protein: CASSQDPRGHWGYTF
CDR3 length: 13; J gene: TRBJ2-3; V gene: TRBV6-2/TRBV6-3; clone size: NA; D gene: NA; CDR3 DNA: TGTGCCACCAAGAGACAGGGCACAGATACGCAGTATTTT; CDR3 protein: CATKRQGTDTQYF
CDR3 length: 15; J gene: TRBJ1-6; V gene: TRBV10-3; clone size: few; D gene: TRBD1; CDR3 DNA: TGTGCCATCAGTAATGGACAGGGAAGGAATTCACCCCTCCACTTT; CDR3 protein: CAISNGQGRNSPLHF
CDR3 length: 17; J gene: TRBJ1-1; V gene: TRBV5-4; clone size: NA; D gene: TRBD1; CDR3 DNA: TGTGCCGGCAGTGCGTTTCCGGGACAGGGGGGTTACACTGAAGCTTTCTTT; CDR3 protein: CAGSAFPGQGGYTEAFF
CDR3 length: 14; J gene: TRBJ2-4; V gene: TRBV7-2; clone size: NA; D gene: NA; CDR3 DNA: TGTGCCAGCAGCTTAGAGGTCGGAAACAATGAGCAGTACTTC; CDR3 protein: CASSLEVGNNEQYF
CDR3 length: 9; J gene: TRBJ1-1; V gene: TRBV20-1; clone size: few; D gene: TRBD1; CDR3 DNA: TGCAGTGCTGGACAGGGGGCTTTCTTT; CDR3 protein: CSAGQGAFF
CDR3 length: 16; J gene: TRBJ1-4; V gene: TRBV5-1; clone size: NA; D gene: NA; CDR3 DNA: TGCGCCAGCAGCTACCAGGGACTTTCACCGAATGAAAAACCGTTTTTT; CDR3 protein: CASSYQGLSPNEKPFF
CDR3 length: 13; J gene: TRBJ1-4; V gene: TRBV6-2/TRBV6-3; clone size: few; D gene: NA; CDR3 DNA: TGTGCCAGCACGGACAGACTTAATGAAAAACTGTTTTTT; CDR3 protein: CASTDRLNEKLFF
CDR3 length: 11; J gene: TRBJ1-5; V gene: TRBV28; clone size: NA; D gene: NA; CDR3 DNA: TGTGCCAGCAGCTTCGTTGGGCCCCAGCATTTT; CDR3 protein: CASSFVGPQHF
CDR3 length: 13; J gene: TRBJ1-2; V gene: TRBV7-9; clone size: few; D gene: NA; CDR3 DNA: TGTGCCAGCAGCCGTATGCTGAGGCAGGGCTACACCTTC; CDR3 protein: CASSRMLRQGYTF
CDR3 length: 13; J gene: TRBJ2-5; V gene: TRBV20-1; clone size: few; D gene: TRBD1; CDR3 DNA: TGCAGTGCCCTTGACAGGGATCAAGAGACCCAGTACTTC; CDR3 protein: CSALDRDQETQYF
CDR3 length: 14; J gene: TRBJ2-3; V gene: TRBV4-3; clone size: few; D gene: NA; CDR3 DNA: TGCGCCAGCAGCCAAGAGGGTTCGCTAGATACGCAGTATTTT; CDR3 protein: CASSQEGSLDTQYF
CDR3 length: 15; J gene: TRBJ2-1; V gene: TRBV7-2; clone size: few; D gene: TRBD2; CDR3 DNA: TGTGCCAGCAGCCAGATCGGACTAGCGAACAATGAGCAGTTCTTC; CDR3 protein: CASSQIGLANNEQFF
CDR3 length: 17; J gene: TRBJ1-2; V gene: TRBV4-1; clone size: NA; D gene: TRBD1; CDR3 DNA: TGCGCCAGCAGCCAAGGTCAGACAGGGGGCGCGGATTATGGCTACACCTTC; CDR3 protein: CASSQGQTGGADYGYTF
CDR3 length: 16; J gene: TRBJ1-2; V gene: TRBV7-9; clone size: NA; D gene: TRBD1; CDR3 DNA: TGTGCCAGCAGCTTTGCCGGGACAGGTGATAACTATGGCTACACCTTC; CDR3 protein: CASSFAGTGDNYGYTF
CDR3 length: 16; J gene: TRBJ2-2; V gene: TRBV7-9; clone size: NA; D gene: TRBD2; CDR3 DNA: TGTGCCAGCAGCCAAACGGGACTAGAATTCACCGGGGAGCTGTTTTTT; CDR3 protein: CASSQTGLEFTGELFF
CDR3 length: 15; J gene: TRBJ2-5; V gene: TRBV11-3; clone size: NA; D gene: NA; CDR3 DNA: TGTGCCAGCAGCTTAGTAGTGTCAGCCCAAGAGACCCAGTACTTC; CDR3 protein: CASSLVVSAQETQYF
CDR3 length: 14; J gene: TRBJ2-1; V gene: TRBV5-4; clone size: NA; D gene: NA; CDR3 DNA: TGTGCCAGCAGCTCTTTTGGGTCCCTCAATGAGCAGTTCTTC; CDR3 protein: CASSSFGSLNEQFF
CDR3 length: 14; J gene: TRBJ1-1; V gene: TRBV10-3; clone size: NA; D gene: TRBD1; CDR3 DNA: TGTGCCATCAGACCGACAGGGGCAAACACTGAAGCTTTCTTT; CDR3 protein: CAIRPTGANTEAFF
CDR3 length: 15; J gene: TRBJ2-3; V gene: TRBV7-8; clone size: NA; D gene: NA; CDR3 DNA: TGTGCCAGCAGCTTAGCGAGCGTTAGCACAGATACGCAGTATTTT; CDR3 protein: CASSLASVSTDTQYF
CDR3 length: 12; J gene: TRBJ1-2; V gene: TRBV7-6; clone size: once; D gene: NA; CDR3 DNA: TGTGCCAGCACCTCCGGGGGCTCGGGCTACACCTTC; CDR3 protein: CASTSGGSGYTF
CDR3 length: 14; J gene: TRBJ2-7; V gene: TRBV4-3; clone size: few; D gene: NA; CDR3 DNA: TGCGCCAGCAGCCCCCACAGGTTATCTCCCGAGCAGTACTTC; CDR3 protein: CASSPHRLSPEQYF
CDR3 length: 14; J gene: TRBJ2-7; V gene: TRBV5-6; clone size: NA; D gene: TRBD1; CDR3 DNA: TGTGCCAGCAGCCCAGGGACAGAGAACTACGAGCAGTACTTC; CDR3 protein: CASSPGTENYEQYF
CDR3 length: 13; J gene: TRBJ2-7; V gene: TRBV29-1; clone size: NA; D gene: NA; CDR3 DNA: TGCAGCGTTGCAGGGAAACTCAGGAATGAGCAGTACTTC; CDR3 protein: CSVAGKLRNEQYF
CDR3 length: 14; J gene: TRBJ2-1; V gene: TRBV12-3/TRBV12-4; clone size: NA; D gene: TRBD1; CDR3 DNA: TGTGCCAGCGCCCGGGACAGGGAAAACAATGAGCAGTTCTTC; CDR3 protein: CASARDRENNEQFF
CDR3 length: 15; J gene: TRBJ2-7; V gene: TRBV12-3/TRBV12-4; clone size: few; D gene: NA; CDR3 DNA: TGTGCCAGCAGCGCTCGGGGGCAGGGCCCCTACGAGCAGTACTTC; CDR3 protein: CASSARGQGPYEQYF
CDR3 length: 13; J gene: TRBJ2-5; V gene: TRBV20-1; clone size: few; D gene: NA; CDR3 DNA: TGCAGTGCTACCGATGGGGGGCCAAAGACCCAGTACTTC; CDR3 protein: CSATDGGPKTQYF
CDR3 length: 17; J gene: TRBJ1-5; V gene: TRBV28; clone size: NA; D gene: NA; CDR3 DNA: TGTGCCAGCACCCGGGGGGGGCCTCAATATAGCAATCAGCCCCAGCATTTT; CDR3 protein: CASTRGGPQYSNQPQHF
CDR3 length: 13; J gene: TRBJ1-2; V gene: TRBV12-3/TRBV12-4; clone size: once; D gene: NA; CDR3 DNA: TGTGCCAGCAGTTTTAATGGGTGTGCTGGCTACACCTTC; CDR3 protein: CASSFNGCAGYTF
CDR3 length: 14; J gene: TRBJ2-5; V gene: TRBV7-9; clone size: few; D gene: NA; CDR3 DNA: TGTGCCAGCAGCGGAGAGTATGGGGCCGGGGAGCAGTACTTC; CDR3 protein: CASSGEYGAGEQYF
CDR3 length: 13; J gene: TRBJ2-5; V gene: TRBV28; clone size: few; D gene: NA; CDR3 DNA: TGTGCCAGCAGTCCCCCGGCTGAGAGAAATGAGTACTTC; CDR3 protein: CASSPPAERNEYF
CDR3 length: 15; J gene: TRBJ2-3; V gene: TRBV20-1; clone size: NA; D gene: TRBD2; CDR3 DNA: TGCAGTGCATTACCCCTAGCGGAAAGCACAGATACGCAGTATTTT; CDR3 protein: CSALPLAESTDTQYF
CDR3 length: 17; J gene: TRBJ1-1; V gene: TRBV6-5; clone size: few; D gene: NA; CDR3 DNA: TGTGCCAGCAGTTTCCAATTAAGACAGACTCAGAACACTGAAGCTTTCTTT; CDR3 protein: CASSFQLRQTQNTEAFF
CDR3 length: 15; J gene: TRBJ2-1; V gene: TRBV5-1; clone size: NA; D gene: TRBD1; CDR3 DNA: TGCGCCAGCAGCCTAACACCGACAGGGACCGATGAGCAGTTCTTC; CDR3 protein: CASSLTPTGTDEQFF
CDR3 length: 18; J gene: TRBJ2-5; V gene: TRBV4-1; clone size: NA; D gene: TRBD2; CDR3 DNA: TGCGCCAGCAGCCAAGACCGAGCGGGACTTCCCCGAGGAGAGACCCAGTACTTC; CDR3 protein: CASSQDRAGLPRGETQYF
CDR3 length: 15; J gene: TRBJ2-5; V gene: TRBV7-9; clone size: few; D gene: TRBD1; CDR3 DNA: TGTGCCAGCAGCTTGTACCCGGGACAGAGGGAGACCCAGTACTTC; CDR3 protein: CASSLYPGQRETQYF
CDR3 length: 10; J gene: TRBJ1-4; V gene: TRBV20-1; clone size: few; D gene: NA; CDR3 DNA: TGCAGTGCCTTGGGTGAAAAACTGTTTTTT; CDR3 protein: CSALGEKLFF
CDR3 length: 15; J gene: TRBJ2-7; V gene: TRBV5-1; clone size: NA; D gene: NA; CDR3 DNA: TGCGCCAGCAGCTTTCGGGCCTCCAACCACTACGAGCAGTACTTC; CDR3 protein: CASSFRASNHYEQYF
CDR3 length: 18; J gene: TRBJ2-7; V gene: TRBV21-1; clone size: NA; D gene: NA; CDR3 DNA: TGTGCCAGCAGCAAACTCGATACGGCTAGCGGGGGGGGATACGAGCAGTACTTC; CDR3 protein: CASSKLDTASGGGYEQYF
CDR3 length: 14; J gene: TRBJ1-1; V gene: TRBV29-1; clone size: NA; D gene: NA; CDR3 DNA: TGCAGCGTCGCTAGTGGGGGGGCATACACTGAAGCTTTCTTT; CDR3 protein: CSVASGGAYTEAFF
CDR3 length: 13; J gene: TRBJ2-3; V gene: TRBV20-1; clone size: few; D gene: NA; CDR3 DNA: TGCAGTGCCCCCGCCCCCGCTGGAGATACGCAGTATTTT; CDR3 protein: CSAPAPAGDTQYF
CDR3 length: 18; J gene: TRBJ2-3; V gene: TRBV29-1; clone size: few; D gene: TRBD1; CDR3 DNA: TGCAGCGCCACCGGGACAGGGGCCTTTAAGGCCTCCACAGATACGCAGTATTTT; CDR3 protein: CSATGTGAFKASTDTQYF
CDR3 length: 15; J gene: TRBJ1-3; V gene: TRBV4-3; clone size: NA; D gene: NA; CDR3 DNA: TGCGCCAGCAGCCCTAACGGGGACCTTGGAAACACCATATATTTT; CDR3 protein: CASSPNGDLGNTIYF
CDR3 length: 16; J gene: TRBJ1-4; V gene: TRBV6-1; clone size: NA; D gene: NA; CDR3 DNA: TGTGCCAGCATTCCTAGCCCGGGACGTGATTCTGAAAAACTGTTTTTT; CDR3 protein: CASIPSPGRDSEKLFF
CDR3 length: 15; J gene: TRBJ1-1; V gene: TRBV29-1; clone size: NA; D gene: NA; CDR3 DNA: TGCAGCGTTGAAGATTCTGCGGGGCTGAACACTGGAGCTTTCTTT; CDR3 protein: CSVEDSAGLNTGAFF
CDR3 length: 15; J gene: TRBJ1-5; V gene: TRBV6-6; clone size: NA; D gene: TRBD1; CDR3 DNA: TGTGCCAGCAGCCGGGACAGGCCGGTCGGCCAGCCCCAGCATTTT; CDR3 protein: CASSRDRPVGQPQHF
CDR3 length: 14; J gene: TRBJ1-1; V gene: TRBV5-1; clone size: NA; D gene: NA; CDR3 DNA: TGCGCCAGCAGCTCCGCAGTTGAGTCCACTGAAGCTTTCTTT; CDR3 protein: CASSSAVESTEAFF
CDR3 length: 15; J gene: TRBJ1-2; V gene: TRBV7-2; clone size: few; D gene: TRBD1; CDR3 DNA: TGTGCCAGCAGCTCCTACGGACAGGGCGGCTATGGCTACACCTTC; CDR3 protein: CASSSYGQGGYGYTF
CDR3 length: 13; J gene: TRBJ2-7; V gene: TRBV6-1; clone size: few; D gene: NA; CDR3 DNA: TGTGCCAGCAGTACTTGGCTACTTTACGAGCAGTACTTC; CDR3 protein: CASSTWLLYEQYF